Each of the 22 T cell receptor beta chains below was sequenced from the same sample in a study of cytomegalovirus exposure and HLA in healthy donors. TCRdb keeps only in-frame clones here, not all; method: immunoSEQ multiplex PCR. The sample has roughly 120,000 clones, roughly 90% seen once. The source material was PBMCs. The receptors shown here come from a woman aged 18 to 35 in good health and CMV-seropositive.

The CDR3 is CASRTDTTNEKLFF. Written as DNA, the CDR3 is TGTGCCAGCAGGACAGACACAACTAATGAAAAACTGTTTTTT. V usage is TRBV2 and J usage is TRBJ1-4, with a possible D match to TRBD1 (5 bases). CDR3 length: 14 amino acids. V lost 6 bases and J 0 bases, leaving 8 bases between the germline ends. Germline lookup yields CDR1 SNHLY and CDR2 FYNNEI. Looking up the rest from reference TRBV2 and TRBJ1-4 gives the full variable domain: EPEVTQTPSHQVTQMGQEVILRCVPISNHLYFYWYRQILGQKVEFLVSFYNNEISEKSEIFDDQFSVERPDGSNFTLKIRSTKLEDSAMYFCASRTDTTNEKLFFGSGTQLSVL.

On this clone itself: One end of the junction fails to match germline, which may point to a read error. The V gene is TRBV5-1, the J gene TRBJ1-2, with TRBD1 as a possible D gene (5 bases). Germline V gene sequence: CDR1 SGHRS, CDR2 YFSETQ. This CDR3 is 14 amino acids long. The CDR3 here is CASSLGGTNFGYTF. The DNA of the CDR3 is TGCGCCAGCAGCTTGGGCGGGACGAACTTTGGCTACACCTTC.

The chain is built from TRBV27 and TRBJ2-2; 8 nucleotides line up with TRBD1. Germline V CDR1 and CDR2: MNHEY, SMNVEV (reference sequence). The CDR3 covers 16 residues. The trim removed 4 bases at V and 1 base at J, leaving 5 bases unmatched. Written as DNA, the CDR3 is TGTGCCAGCAGTTCCGGACAGGGAGGGAACACCGGGGAGCTGTTTTTT. Amino acid sequence: CASSSGQGGNTGELFF.

The chain links TRBV6-1 to TRBJ2-7; maybe TRBD2 (6 bases). Germline V gene data show CDR1 as MNHNS and CDR2 as SASEGT. V dropped 1 base and J dropped 10 bases, with 14 bases sitting between them. This CDR3 region has 13 residues. As DNA, the CDR3 is TGTGCCAGCAGTGAAGGGGGTGGAGGGAGTCAGTACTTC. This sequence encodes CASSEGGGGSQYF.

The chain carries TRBV7-8 and TRBJ2-7; D is uncertain. The V end lost 3 bases, the J end lost 0 bases, and 9 bases lay between the germline ends. The germline CDR1 and CDR2 sequences are SGHVS and FQNEAQ. The CDR3 loop spans 14 amino acids. CDR3 amino acids: CASSFAGNSYEQYF. CDR3 sequence (DNA): TGTGCCAGCAGCTTTGCAGGCAACTCCTACGAGCAGTACTTC.

The J gene is TRBJ2-5, the V gene TRBV5-1; 14 bases align to TRBD2. CDR3 length: 16 residues. V lost 5 bases, J lost 5 bases, and 8 bases stayed unmatched. Germline V gene lookup returns CDR1 SGHRS and CDR2 YFSETQ. CDR3 sequence: CASSLGLAGGRETQYF. CDR3 sequence (DNA): TGCGCCAGCAGTCTCGGACTAGCGGGAGGCCGTGAGACCCAGTACTTC.

This clone was seen a single time. The J gene is TRBJ1-1, the V gene TRBV29-1, with TRBD1 as a possible D gene (5 bases). Between the trimmed V and J ends, which lost 4 bases and 5 bases, there was a span of 14 bases. The CDR3 has 13 amino acids. The germline V gene has CDR1 SQVTM and CDR2 ANQGSEA. The chain's CDR3 is CSVGGGLGTEAFF. Here the CDR3 DNA reads TGCAGCGTTGGGGGGGGGTTGGGGACTGAAGCTTTCTTT.

This chain joins TRBV18 and TRBJ1-2; TRBD1 matches at 7 bases. The CDR3 extends over 16 amino acids. V dropped 2 bases and J dropped 2; count of bases not matched to a gene: 8. Germline CDR1 KGHSH, CDR2 LQKENI. CDR3 residues: CASSPAGGLGNYGYTF. CDR3 in DNA: TGTGCCAGCTCACCAGCAGGGGGGCTGGGGAACTATGGCTACACCTTC.

The chain is built from TRBV4-1 and TRBJ2-5; tentative D call: TRBD1 (5 bases). The germline V and J ends were trimmed by 0 bases and 3 bases, with 14 bases remaining between them. This CDR3 has 16 amino acids. Germline V lookup: CDR1 MGHRA, CDR2 YSYEKL. As DNA, the CDR3 is TGCGCCAGCAGCCAAGATCGGTCCCCAGGGAAAGAGACCCAGTACTTC. It codes for CASSQDRSPGKETQYF.

This clone was counted a few times. The chain employs TRBV7-9 and TRBJ2-1, with D perhaps TRBD1 (6 bases). This CDR3 comprises 14 residues. Germline values: CDR1 SEHNR, CDR2 FQNEAQ (reference sequence). V lost 3 bases and J lost 6, with 12 bases in between. CDR3 in DNA: TGTGCCAGCAGCTTGCAGGGGAGTATCAATGAGCAGTTCTTC. Translating gives CASSLQGSINEQFF.

The chain links TRBV5-1 to TRBJ1-4; D unresolved. The V gene lost 4 bases and the J gene lost 1 base, with 11 bases spanning the gap. Germline CDR1 SGHRS, CDR2 YFSETQ. The CDR3 spans 15 residues. The CDR3 nucleotides read TGCGCCAGCAGCCCAGACGGGTTAACTAATGAAAAACTGTTTTTT. Translation gives CASSPDGLTNEKLFF. Drawing the rest from reference TRBV5-1 and TRBJ1-4, the complete variable domain is KAGVTQTPRYLIKTRGQQVTLSCSPISGHRSVSWYQQTPGQGLQFLFEYFSETQRNKGNFPGRFSGRQFSNSRSEMNVSTLELGDSALYLCASSPDGLTNEKLFFGSGTQLSVL.

The table lists this clone with a few counts. The same CDR3 is also encoded by other DNA sequences in this sample. The V and J genes are TRBV5-6 and TRBJ1-1; D perhaps matches TRBD1 (6 bases). The CDR3 extends over 12 amino acids. V shed 2 bases and J shed 5 bases, with 7 bases lying between them. Looked up from germline, CDR1 is SGHDT and CDR2 is YYEEEE. This chain's CDR3 is CASSLRGTEAFF. CDR3 bases: TGTGCCAGCAGCTTAAGGGGGACTGAAGCTTTCTTT.

The rearrangement joins TRBV14 to TRBJ1-2, with a weak D call TRBD1 (5 bases). Germline V CDR1 and CDR2: SGHDN, FVKESK. CDR3 size: 13 residues. The germline V and J ends were trimmed by 4 bases and 1 base, with 7 bases remaining between them. Written as DNA, the CDR3 is TGTGCCAGCAGCCTCCAGGGTAACTATGGCTACACCTTC. Amino acids: CASSLQGNYGYTF.

This clone has only one observation. The chain carries TRBV30 and TRBJ2-7, with a tentative D call TRBD1 (5 bases). The V gene's germline CDR1 is GTSNPN and CDR2 SVGIG (reference sequence). The V and J ends lost 0 bases and 2 bases respectively, with 14 bases between them. The CDR3 spans 15 residues. The CDR3 loop reads CAWSVPTGPAYEQYF. CDR3 DNA: TGTGCCTGGAGTGTACCTACAGGCCCAGCCTACGAGCAGTACTTC.

This sequence joins TRBV5-1 and TRBJ2-5; 7 bases map to TRBD2. Germline CDR1 reads SGHRS; CDR2 reads YFSETQ. V gave up 3 bases and J gave up 7 bases; unmatched junction bases: 6. The CDR3 sequence is 13 residues long. CDR3 nucleotide sequence: TGCGCCAGCAGCTCACGGGGCGGGGGGACCCAGTACTTC. This encodes CASSSRGGGTQYF.

This clone has just one count. J is TRBJ2-7 and V is TRBV2; TRBD2 matches 7 bases. The J segment lost 6 bases and the V segment lost 8 bases, leaving 4 bases of the junction unmatched. This CDR3 comprises 11 residues. Germline assignment: CDR1 SNHLY and CDR2 FYNNEI. CDR3 protein: CASGRGGEQYF. The CDR3 region has the DNA TGTGCCAGCGGGCGCGGGGGCGAGCAGTACTTC.

V usage is TRBV29-1 and J usage is TRBJ1-2; TRBD1 is a possible D gene (5 bases). The CDR3 has 15 amino acids. V was cut by 7 bases and J by 5 bases, with 23 bases left in between. The germline V gene encodes CDR1 SQVTM and CDR2 ANQGSEA. The CDR3 loop is CSAEGRDRSMYGYTF. The DNA for the CDR3 is TGCAGCGCTGAGGGCAGGGATCGAAGCATGTATGGCTACACCTTC.

V is TRBV5-6 and J is TRBJ2-7; 7 bases map to TRBD1. Germline trimming cut 4 bases from V and 3 bases from J; bases unmatched to any gene: 7. Germline CDR1 reads SGHDT; CDR2 reads YYEEEE. The CDR3 consists of 14 residues. CDR3 residues: CASSPDRIFYEQYF. The CDR3 coding sequence is TGTGCCAGCAGCCCGGACAGGATCTTCTACGAGCAGTACTTC.

The chain links TRBV7-9 to TRBJ2-3; 8 bases match TRBD2. Germline CDR1 SEHNR, CDR2 FQNEAQ (reference sequence). This CDR3 has 17 residues. Losses at the gene ends were 0 bases for V and 1 base for J; bases not matched to a gene: 6. The CDR3 protein is CASSLAGRAGGTDTQYF. The CDR3 DNA sequence: TGTGCCAGCAGCTTAGCCGGGAGGGCAGGGGGCACAGATACGCAGTATTTT.

The chain recombines TRBV11-3 with TRBJ1-1; the match to TRBD1 covers 11 bases. Trimming at V came to 5 bases and at J to 1 base, leaving 12 bases not matched to a gene. Germline V gene lookup returns CDR1 SGHNT and CDR2 YENEEA. CDR3 length: 18 amino acids. The CDR3 here is CASSLGTGGRLTNTEAFF. The DNA for the CDR3 is TGTGCCAGCAGCCTCGGGACAGGGGGACGTTTAACGAACACTGAAGCTTTCTTT.

The chain uses TRBV10-3 and TRBJ2-1; no clear D gene. The CDR3 consists of 12 residues. The germline CDR1 and CDR2 sequences are ENHRY and SYGVKD. V was clipped by 8 bases and J by 4 bases, with 9 bases between them. This CDR3 is CAIQSEYNEQFF. The CDR3 nucleotides read TGTGCCATCCAGTCTGAATACAATGAGCAGTTCTTC.

The chain employs TRBV28 and TRBJ1-2; no reliable D call. V lost 6 bases, J lost 3 bases, and 11 bases lay in between. The CDR3 length is 13 residues. Germline V gives CDR1 MDHEN, CDR2 SYDVKM. This CDR3 reads CASRLGNDYGYTF. CDR3 coding DNA: TGTGCCAGCAGACTCGGGAACGACTATGGCTACACCTTC.